Sequencing of this TCR beta chain was carried out in a study of shared clonotypes between healthy human individuals. Study overall: CD4 naive cells filled three plates per donor, CD4 memory three, CD8 naive two and CD8 memory one.

Clones were sequenced by immunoSEQ multiplex PCR, and TCRdb holds only the in-frame ones, with some missing. Here the sample spans a few million clones, roughly 92% being singletons. Germline-derived CDR1 and CDR2 are MNHEY and SVGAGI. The length of the CDR3 is 15 residues. Losses at the gene ends were 4 bases for V and 1 base for J; bases not matched to a gene: 7. The clonotype originates from a man between 18 and 29 years old in good health. The sample was naive CD4+ T cells sorted from blood. Subset defined: CD45RA+ positively selected. V usage is TRBV6-5 and J usage is TRBJ2-7; 7 bases line up with TRBD1. This CDR3 is CASSSGTVGSYEQYF. The CDR3 DNA reads TGTGCCAGCAGTTCCGGGACAGTGGGTTCCTACGAGCAGTACTTC.